The source of this T cell receptor (beta chain) is a study of regulatory T cells in long-lasting Graves disease. Study-level background: Treatment with antithyroid drugs for over 5 years, together with positive TSH receptor antibodies, meant persistent Graves' disease. Study-level results: Accuracy might have suffered from few samples.

Construction of TCR beta libraries relied on iRepertoire HTBI primers and on Arm-PCR targeting CDR3 regions. Each CDR3 protein is one row after TCRdb ran MiXCR on the multiplex PCR reads. The sample holds 400,000 to 500,000 distinct CDR3 sequences; 20% to 25% are singletons and the top ten take around 7%. Comment on this clonotype: Its antigen remains unidentified.

Time point here: persistent/refractory GD, antithyroid drugs over 5 years with positive TRAb. Generation of the TCR library employed RNA extracted from PBMCs. Recruitment took place at an endocrinology department in Xi'an, China. This CDR3 contains 17 residues. The V and J ends lost 0 bases and 8 bases respectively, with 22 bases between them. Germline CDR1 is MNHNY and CDR2 is SVGAGI (reference sequence). The sequence was collected from a female donor with Graves disease. V is TRBV6-6 and J is TRBJ1-2; weak D call: TRBD1 (6 bases). Sequencing was performed on peripheral blood mononuclear cells (PBMCs), taken when the disease was refractory, from a patient treated with antithyroid drugs. The CDR3 region is CASSYSRTTGSGYGYTF. In DNA, the CDR3 is TGTGCCAGCAGTTACTCGCGGACCACAGGGTCAGGGTACGGCTACACCTTC.